This record covers a single TCR beta chain. The target of this receptor is not known. No much larger clonotype is one base removed from it; base qualities were not supplied. This specimen comes from a study of T cell responses to AZD1222 COVID-19 vaccine (dated by TCRdb to the early 2020s). For the study in its entirety: A total of under 250 trial participants underwent TCR sequencing, of whom approximately 200 had received two doses of AZD1222 and approximately 25 had received two doses of the MenACWY control vaccine. Trial participants were enrolled by age into 18-55, 56-69 and 70-plus year subgroups, with about 150, 28 and 57 TCR-sequenced participants respectively. What the authors observed across the whole study: Because no day 14 peak-response samples were available, the repertoires could be characterized only after the peak T cell response. Nearly half of unique spike-specific TCRs reportedly recognized epitopes outside regions mutated in the B.1.351 and B.1.1.7 variants. In the small 56-69-year group, the increase in depth fell short of significance, most likely because of low power. Participants were mostly white British and included more females than males, and it was suggested by the authors that clonal diversity may have been underestimated. CD4 TCRs associated with the vaccine covered the entire spike protein, and the dominant responses were in regions 160-218 and 743-854. Conclusions about previously exposed vaccinees are limited, since just a handful of AZD1222 recipients were seropositive for SARS-CoV-2 at baseline. After two AZD1222 doses, spike-specific TCR breadth and depth were significantly higher than at day 0 and than in MenACWY recipients.

The time point label for this specimen denotes: about 28 days (+/-7) after the second vaccine dose. Because spike-specific TCR depth and breadth did not differ between the two schedules, AZD1222 recipients who got a second dose at roughly 4 weeks were pooled with those who got a second dose at roughly 12 weeks. Vaccinee samples came from UK trials COV001 and COV002, including a single-blind randomized controlled phase 2/3 trial of AZD1222 (ChAdOx1 nCoV-19) in healthy adults. Trial participant PBMC samples were collected at day 0 and day 28 after the second dose for TCRbeta chain sequencing. Reading from cysteine to phenylalanine, the CDR3 counts 15 amino acids. Only the CDR3 part of the read is kept: 45 bases, read in frame from the first base. V loses 2 bases, J loses 7 bases, and the germline ends lie 13 bases apart. From a lookup of the germline V gene (reference sequence), CDR1 and CDR2 are SGHNT and YYREEE.

The CDR3 regions of human TCRbeta chains were analyzed by immunosequencing. The original pipeline was this. TCRs in the repertoires were compared against a reference library of SARS-CoV-2-specific TCRs that had been generated with the MIRA antigen-specificity platform. Breadth was defined as the fraction of unique TCRs that were SARS-CoV-2-associated, and depth was defined as the fraction of total T cells that were SARS-CoV-2-associated. Using the MIRA data, each spike-specific TCR was assigned both to the spike region to which the TCR was reactive and to a CD4 or CD8 class. Log10-transformed breadth and depth values were compared by one-way ANOVA with Sidak's multiple comparisons tests. The table was pulled from immuneACCESS by TCRdb, which kept in-frame rearrangements only. Such tables lose some clones; where checked, under half of the loss comes from unresolved V genes, and the rest has no known cause. V and J calls and clone size are copied from that table; D and trimming were computed from the DNA. The sample records about 94,000 clones, approximately 90% of which are singletons. In total, the top ten clones hold around 10% of the sample.

The starting material was peripheral blood, obtained 28 days after the second AZD1222 dose. This receptor chain uses TRBV5-4 and TRBJ1-6, and perhaps TRBD1 as D gene, on 5 matching bases. This sequence originates from an adult who received the AZD1222 COVID-19 vaccine. The CDR3 reads CASSLTGDSNSPLHF. The DNA is as follows: TGTGCCAGCAGCTTAACGGGGGATTCGAATTCACCCCTCCACTTT.